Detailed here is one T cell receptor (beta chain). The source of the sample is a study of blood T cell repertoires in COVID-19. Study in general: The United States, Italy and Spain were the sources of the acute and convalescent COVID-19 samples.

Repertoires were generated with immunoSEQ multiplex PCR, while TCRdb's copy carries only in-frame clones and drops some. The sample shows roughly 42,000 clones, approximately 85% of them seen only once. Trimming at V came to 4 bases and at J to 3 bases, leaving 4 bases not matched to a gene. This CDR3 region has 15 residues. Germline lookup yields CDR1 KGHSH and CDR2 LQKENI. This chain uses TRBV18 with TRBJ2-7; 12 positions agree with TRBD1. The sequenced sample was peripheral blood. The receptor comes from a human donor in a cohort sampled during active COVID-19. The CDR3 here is CASSQGTGGIYEQYF. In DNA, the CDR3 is TGTGCCAGCTCACAGGGGACAGGGGGCATCTACGAGCAGTACTTC.